A selection of T cell receptor beta chains follows, all from one sample in a study of CD8+CD57+ T cells in acquired aplastic anemia. TCRdb recomputed calls from the reads with MiXCR, one row per CDR3 protein. Among approximately 99,000 distinct CDR3 sequences listed, 50% to 65% were seen once. Sequencing input: sorted CD4+, CD8+, or CD8+CD57+ T cells (not recorded which) from PBMCs. All receptors come from a human donor in good health, serving as a control. Both conserved end residues are part of each CDR3. Each record gives: clone size, D gene, V gene, J gene, CDR3 protein, CDR3 DNA. D genes are given only for firm matches. Expanded clones are given a class, and other clones once, few, many or no size at all.

abundance: many; d_gene: TRBD1; v_gene: TRBV7-6; j_gene: TRBJ2-1; CDR3aa: CASSVGLTGGPSDF; CDR3nt: TGTGCCAGCAGCGTAGGCCTCACAGGGGGCCCATCGGACTTC
abundance: once; d_gene: TRBD1; v_gene: TRBV27; j_gene: TRBJ1-4; CDR3aa: CASSLLQGDEKLFF; CDR3nt: TGTGCCAGCAGTTTATTGCAGGGGGATGAAAAACTGTTTTTT
abundance: .; d_gene: .; v_gene: TRBV29-1; j_gene: TRBJ2-5; CDR3aa: CSVRPLPARETQYF; CDR3nt: TGCAGCGTACGCCCCCTCCCCGCCCGAGAGACCCAGTACTTC
abundance: .; d_gene: .; v_gene: TRBV29-1; j_gene: TRBJ2-1; CDR3aa: CSVELALYNEQFF; CDR3nt: TGCAGCGTTGAGCTAGCTCTGTACAATGAGCAGTTCTTC
abundance: .; d_gene: .; v_gene: TRBV27; j_gene: TRBJ1-5; CDR3aa: CATGYSNQPQHF; CDR3nt: TGTGCCACTGGTTATAGCAATCAGCCCCAGCATTTT
abundance: .; d_gene: .; v_gene: TRBV10-3; j_gene: TRBJ2-5; CDR3aa: CAISATPGETQYF; CDR3nt: TGTGCCATCAGTGCAACCCCCGGGGAGACCCAGTACTTC
abundance: medium-sized; d_gene: .; v_gene: TRBV29-1; j_gene: TRBJ1-1; CDR3aa: CSVREAEAFF; CDR3nt: TGCAGCGTGCGGGAGGCTGAAGCTTTCTTT
abundance: .; d_gene: .; v_gene: TRBV20-1; j_gene: TRBJ1-6; CDR3aa: CSARDRDLSPLHF; CDR3nt: TGCAGTGCTAGAGACAGGGACCTATCACCCCTCCACTTT
abundance: .; d_gene: TRBD1; v_gene: TRBV5-1; j_gene: TRBJ2-7; CDR3aa: CASSFLEGAAGEQYF; CDR3nt: TGCGCCAGCAGCTTCCTAGAGGGGGCGGCTGGCGAGCAGTACTTC
abundance: few; d_gene: TRBD1; v_gene: TRBV30; j_gene: TRBJ2-7; CDR3aa: CAWSDGTGGSYEQYF; CDR3nt: TGTGCCTGGAGTGATGGGACAGGGGGCTCCTACGAGCAGTACTTC
abundance: few; d_gene: .; v_gene: TRBV7-2; j_gene: TRBJ2-7; CDR3aa: CASSLVEQYF; CDR3nt: TGTGCCAGCAGCTTAGTTGAGCAGTACTTC
abundance: .; d_gene: .; v_gene: TRBV25-1; j_gene: TRBJ1-2; CDR3aa: CASSERGGYTF; CDR3nt: TGTGCCAGCAGTGAAAGGGGTGGCTACACCTTC
abundance: .; d_gene: .; v_gene: TRBV4-2; j_gene: TRBJ1-2; CDR3aa: CASSQGPVGNYGYTF; CDR3nt: TGTGCCAGCAGCCAAGGGCCGGTAGGAAACTATGGCTACACCTTC
abundance: many; d_gene: TRBD1; v_gene: TRBV4-1; j_gene: TRBJ1-2; CDR3aa: CASSQGPGTGTSFQGYTF; CDR3nt: TGCGCCAGCAGCCAAGGCCCCGGGACAGGGACTTCTTTTCAAGGCTACACCTTC
abundance: many; d_gene: TRBD2; v_gene: TRBV20-1; j_gene: TRBJ2-7; CDR3aa: CSARETGDYYEQYF; CDR3nt: TGCAGTGCTAGAGAAACCGGGGACTATTACGAGCAGTACTTC
abundance: .; d_gene: .; v_gene: TRBV2; j_gene: TRBJ1-1; CDR3aa: CASSWGSARPEAFF; CDR3nt: TGTGCCAGCAGCTGGGGGAGCGCCAGACCTGAAGCTTTCTTT
abundance: once; d_gene: .; v_gene: TRBV12-3/TRBV12-4; j_gene: TRBJ1-2; CDR3aa: CASSPTTGRTYGYTF; CDR3nt: TGTGCCAGCAGTCCCACGACAGGAAGGACCTATGGCTACACCTTC
abundance: .; d_gene: .; v_gene: TRBV12-3/TRBV12-4; j_gene: TRBJ2-2; CDR3aa: CASSFWAGNTGELFF; CDR3nt: TGTGCCAGCAGTTTTTGGGCAGGGAACACCGGGGAGCTGTTTTTT
abundance: once; d_gene: TRBD1; v_gene: TRBV15; j_gene: TRBJ1-5; CDR3aa: CATSRRDRGDYSNQPQHF; CDR3nt: TGTGCCACCAGCAGACGGGACAGGGGGGACTATAGCAATCAGCCCCAGCATTTT
abundance: .; d_gene: TRBD2; v_gene: TRBV10-2; j_gene: TRBJ2-7; CDR3aa: CASRSSGGPGYEQYF; CDR3nt: TGCGCCAGCAGGTCTAGCGGGGGGCCCGGGTACGAGCAGTACTTC
abundance: many; d_gene: TRBD1; v_gene: TRBV6-5; j_gene: TRBJ1-2; CDR3aa: CASSYRTGGASYGYTF; CDR3nt: TGTGCCAGCAGTTACAGGACAGGGGGCGCGAGCTATGGCTACACCTTC
abundance: .; d_gene: .; v_gene: TRBV7-6; j_gene: TRBJ1-6; CDR3aa: CASSQGRNSPLHF; CDR3nt: TGTGCCAGCAGCCAGGGACGGAATTCACCCCTCCACTTT
abundance: .; d_gene: .; v_gene: TRBV10-3; j_gene: TRBJ1-5; CDR3aa: CAISDRVDQPQHF; CDR3nt: TGTGCCATCAGTGACAGGGTTGATCAGCCCCAGCATTTT
abundance: many; d_gene: .; v_gene: TRBV27; j_gene: TRBJ2-7; CDR3aa: CASSLSSSAGNPYEQYF; CDR3nt: TGTGCCAGCAGTTTATCATCGTCGGCAGGGAACCCCTACGAGCAGTACTTC
abundance: many; d_gene: TRBD2; v_gene: TRBV7-9; j_gene: TRBJ2-7; CDR3aa: CASSLSSGGNSYEQYF; CDR3nt: TGTGCCAGCAGCTTATCTAGCGGGGGGAACTCCTACGAGCAGTACTTC